The sequence of this T cell receptor beta chain was determined in a study of CD8 T cells in Susac syndrome. Study-wide background: Patients with Susac syndrome, at blood draw, were therapy-naive, on corticosteroids, or on intravenous immunoglobulin alone.

CDR3 length: 14 residues. V lost 6 bases to trimming and J lost 5 bases, with 11 bases between them. Germline CDR1 reads SGHTA; CDR2 reads FQGTGA. After extraction with the RNeasy kit, about 0.45 to 1 ug of the RNA was reverse transcribed using random hexamers. TCRdb re-analysed the immunoSEQ multiplex PCR reads in MiXCR, keeping a single row per CDR3 protein. The table includes about 100,000 distinct CDR3 sequences, around 95% detected once. This chain links TRBV7-3 with TRBJ1-6; D is unclear. This receptor was obtained from a human donor with Susac syndrome. Sequenced: CD8+ T cells from PBMCs. In DNA, the CDR3 is TGTGCCAGCAGTGTCGGGCGGAATAATTCACCCCTCCACTTT. Translation: CASSVGRNNSPLHF.